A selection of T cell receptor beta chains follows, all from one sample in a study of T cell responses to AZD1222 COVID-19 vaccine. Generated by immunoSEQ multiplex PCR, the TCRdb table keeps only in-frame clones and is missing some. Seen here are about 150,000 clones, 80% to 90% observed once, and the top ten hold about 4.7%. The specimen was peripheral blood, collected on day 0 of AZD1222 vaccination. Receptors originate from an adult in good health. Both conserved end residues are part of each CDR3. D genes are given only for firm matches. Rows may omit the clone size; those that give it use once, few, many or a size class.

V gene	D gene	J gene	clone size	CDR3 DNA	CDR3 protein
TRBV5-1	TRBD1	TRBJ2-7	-	TGCGCCAGCAGCTTGGCGGGACAGCTAGCCTACGAGCAGTACTTC	CASSLAGQLAYEQYF
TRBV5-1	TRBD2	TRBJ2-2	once	TGCGCCAGCAGCTTGGCAGCCCCCGGGAGGACCGGGGAGCTGTTTTTT	CASSLAAPGRTGELFF
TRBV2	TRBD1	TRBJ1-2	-	TGTGCCAGCAGCCCCCTGGGGACAGGGAACTATGGCTACACCTTC	CASSPLGTGNYGYTF
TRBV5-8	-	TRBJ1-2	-	TGTGCCAGCAGCGCACCCGGGACGGACTATGGCTACACCTTC	CASSAPGTDYGYTF
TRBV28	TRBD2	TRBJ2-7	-	TGTGCCAGCACAAGCGGGACGGGGGGATCCTACGAGCAGTACTTC	CASTSGTGGSYEQYF
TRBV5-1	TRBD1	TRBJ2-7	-	TGCGCCAGCACCGTGCTCCCGGGACAGGGGGGAGGCGAGCAGTACTTC	CASTVLPGQGGGEQYF
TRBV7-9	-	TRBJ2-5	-	TGTGCCAGCAGCTCGTCACAGGGTTTGGCAGAGACCCAGTACTTC	CASSSSQGLAETQYF
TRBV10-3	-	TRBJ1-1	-	TGTGCCATCAGTGAGTTCACGGCGGGGGCGACGGCTTTCTTT	CAISEFTAGATAFF
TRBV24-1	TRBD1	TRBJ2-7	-	TGTGCCACCAGTGCCTTAGGCGGGACAGGGCGCTACGAGCAGTACTTC	CATSALGGTGRYEQYF
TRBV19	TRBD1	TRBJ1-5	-	TGTGCCAGTATCGCCGGACAGGGCAACAATCAGCCCCAGCATTTT	CASIAGQGNNQPQHF
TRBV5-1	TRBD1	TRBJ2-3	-	TGCGCCAGCAGCCCCGGGACAGCCTACACAGATACGCAGTATTTT	CASSPGTAYTDTQYF
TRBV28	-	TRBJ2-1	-	TGTGCCAGCAGTTTAGGGGGGAGGCCCCACAATGAGCAGTTCTTC	CASSLGGRPHNEQFF
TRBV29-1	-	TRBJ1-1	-	TGCAGCGGTAAGGGGGGATGGGGAATGAACACTGAAGCTTTCTTT	CSGKGGWGMNTEAFF
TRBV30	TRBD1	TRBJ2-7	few	TGTGCCTGGACAAGGGACAGGGGTTTCAACGAGCAGTACTTC	CAWTRDRGFNEQYF
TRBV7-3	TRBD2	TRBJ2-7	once	TGTGCCAGCAGCTTAATCGGGACTACTACCTACGAGCAGTACTTC	CASSLIGTTTYEQYF
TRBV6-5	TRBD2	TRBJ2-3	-	TGTGCCAGCAGGCCTAGCGGGAGGAGAGCAGATACGCAGTATTTT	CASRPSGRRADTQYF
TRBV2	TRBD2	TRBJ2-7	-	TGTGCCAGCAGGGGACTAGCGGGAGCCTACGAGCAGTACTTC	CASRGLAGAYEQYF
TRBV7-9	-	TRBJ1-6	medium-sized	TGTGCCAGCAGCTCCTCGGGTCCGGGAGATTCACCCCTCCACTTT	CASSSSGPGDSPLHF
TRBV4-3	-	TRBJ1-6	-	TGCGCCAGCAGCCAAGGGCTCAGGGACTATAATTCACCCCTCCACTTT	CASSQGLRDYNSPLHF
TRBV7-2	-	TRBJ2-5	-	TGTGCCAGCAGCCCTCCCCCCGGGACCACAGGCCTACAAGAGACCCAGTACTTC	CASSPPPGTTGLQETQYF
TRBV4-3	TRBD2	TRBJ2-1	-	TGCGCCAGCAGCCAATCCTGGACTAGCGGTTACAATGAGCAGTTCTTC	CASSQSWTSGYNEQFF
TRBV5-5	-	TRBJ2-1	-	TGTGCCAGCAGCGAGGACCTGAGCTCCTACAATGAGCAGTTCTTC	CASSEDLSSYNEQFF
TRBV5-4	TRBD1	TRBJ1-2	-	TGTGCCAGCAGCTTGAAGGACAGGGGATATGGCTACACCTTC	CASSLKDRGYGYTF
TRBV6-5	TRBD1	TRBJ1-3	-	TGTGCCAGCAGTTGGGCGGGACAGGGTTCCGGAAACACCATATATTTT	CASSWAGQGSGNTIYF
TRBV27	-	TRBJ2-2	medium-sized	TGTGGAGGGGGGGGAGGGGGTGCGAACACCGGGGAGCTGTTTTTT	CGGGGGGANTGELFF
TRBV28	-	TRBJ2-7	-	TGTGCCAGCAGTATAAACTACGAGCAGTACTTC	CASSINYEQYF
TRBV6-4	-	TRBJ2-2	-	TGTGCCAGCAGTGACACCCCAGAGGCCGTCGGGGAGCTGTTTTTT	CASSDTPEAVGELFF
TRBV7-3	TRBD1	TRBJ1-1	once	TGTGCCAGCAGCCGAGACAGGGTTTCTGAAGCTTTCTTT	CASSRDRVSEAFF
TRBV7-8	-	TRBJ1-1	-	TGTGCCAGCAGCTTAGCGCTGGGAGTCACTGAAGCTTTCTTT	CASSLALGVTEAFF
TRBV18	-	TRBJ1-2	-	TGTGCCAGCTCACCACAAGGGTTCGATAACTATGGCTACACCTTC	CASSPQGFDNYGYTF
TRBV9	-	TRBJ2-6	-	TGTGCCAGCAGCTCACGATATGGGGCCCCGACCGGCGTCCTGACTTTC	CASSSRYGAPTGVLTF
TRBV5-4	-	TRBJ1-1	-	TGTGCCAGCAGCTGGGGGCGGGGGGTGAACACTGAAGCTTTCTTT	CASSWGRGVNTEAFF
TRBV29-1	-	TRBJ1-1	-	TGCAGCGTTGGGACCCAACAGGACACTGAAGCTTTCTTT	CSVGTQQDTEAFF
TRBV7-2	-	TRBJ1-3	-	TGTGCCAGCAGCTTACACAGTTTGAGCTCTGGAAACACCATATATTTT	CASSLHSLSSGNTIYF
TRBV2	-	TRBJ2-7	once	TGTGCCAGCAGTGGTCCCCTCGGCAGGGGCATATCCTACGAGCAGTACTTC	CASSGPLGRGISYEQYF
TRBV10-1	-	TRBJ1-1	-	TGCGCCAGCACCATGACCGAGGGCACTGAAGCTTTCTTT	CASTMTEGTEAFF
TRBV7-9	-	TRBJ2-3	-	TGTGCCAGCAGCTTAGAGTGGTCCACAGATACGCAGTATTTT	CASSLEWSTDTQYF
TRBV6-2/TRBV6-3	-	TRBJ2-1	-	TGTGCCAGCAGTGGCCCTCTGAGAGGCTCCTACAATGAGCAGTTCTTC	CASSGPLRGSYNEQFF
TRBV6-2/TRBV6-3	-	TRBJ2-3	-	TGTGCCAGCAGTGGCCCGACAGGCCTTACAGATACGCAGTATTTT	CASSGPTGLTDTQYF
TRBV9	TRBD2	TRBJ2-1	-	TGTGCCAGCAGCGTATTGGGACTAGCCTACAATGAGCAGTTCTTC	CASSVLGLAYNEQFF
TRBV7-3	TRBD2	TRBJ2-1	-	TGTGCCAGCAGCACAGGACTAGCGGGAGTCGATGAGCAGTTCTTC	CASSTGLAGVDEQFF
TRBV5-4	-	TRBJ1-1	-	TGTGCCAGCAGCCACTGGTTCACAAACACTGAAGCTTTCTTT	CASSHWFTNTEAFF
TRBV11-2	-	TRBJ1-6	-	TGTGCCAGCAGCTACTCGAACAATTCACCCCTCCACTTT	CASSYSNNSPLHF